This passage covers 3 T cell receptor beta chains from one sample sequenced in a study of T cells in Graves' hyperthyroidism and ophthalmopathy. What was amplified from RNA transcripts were TCR beta CDR3 regions. HTBI primers were the set used in a first-round RT-PCR of the TCR CDR3. One entry per CDR3 protein, called by TCRdb with MiXCR from the multiplex PCR reads. The sample yields hundreds of thousands of distinct CDR3 sequences, around 15% seen once. The sample consisted of blood. Source of these receptors: a man in his fifties or sixties with Graves' ophthalmopathy.

There are a few counts of this clonotype. This may arise from a read error, as a much more abundant clone is one base away. The rearrangement links TRBV3-1 to TRBJ2-5; D uncertain. Per germline, CDR1 LGHDT and CDR2 YNNKEL (reference sequence). CDR3 length: 14 residues. The CDR3 is CASSQGFSLEIQYF. The CDR3 DNA follows: TGTGCCAGCAGCCAAGGTTTCAGCCTAGAGATCCAGTACTTC.

The rearrangement uses TRBV15 and TRBJ2-5; D unresolved. The V and J ends lost 6 bases and 3 bases respectively, with 8 bases between them. Germline CDR1 LNHNV, CDR2 YYDKDF (reference sequence). The CDR3 length is 12 residues. The CDR3 sequence: CATRDLEETQYF. CDR3 nucleotide sequence: TGTGCCACCAGAGATTTAGAAGAGACCCAGTACTTC. Filled out from reference TRBV15 and TRBJ2-5, the complete variable domain reads DAMVIQNPRYQVTQFGKPVTLSCSQTLNHNVMYWYQQKSSQAPKLLFHYYDKDFNNEADTPDNFQSRRPNTSFCFLDIRSPGLGDTAMYLCATRDLEETQYFGPGTRLLVL.

This clonotype has only a few counts. The chain is built from TRBV13 and TRBJ2-3; 12 positions match TRBD1. The ends lost 5 bases at V and 9 bases at J; junction bases unmatched: 12. This CDR3 is 16 amino acids long. The germline gives CDR1 PRHDT, CDR2 FYEKMQ (reference sequence). CDR3 in DNA: TGTGCCAGCAGCCAATTCCGGGACAGGGGGCAGAAGACGCAGTATTTT. It specifies CASSQFRDRGQKTQYF.